The 32 T cell receptor beta chains presented below share a single source sample, sequenced in a study of post-analysis software for immune sequencing data. Study-wide results and caveats: Elevated frequency relative to controls characterized several TRBV segments in patients, TRBV5-6, TRBV5-1 and TRBV20-1 among them.

Unique molecular identifiers were present in the TCR beta cDNA libraries. TCRdb re-called the PCR reads with MiXCR, one entry per CDR3 protein. The data hold 650,000 to 900,000 distinct CDR3 sequences, with 46% observed a single time. Which antigens these TCRs recognize remains unknown. The specimen was blood. All receptors come from a girl aged 10-17 years with multiple sclerosis.

In this sample, this clonotype turned up once. The chain combines TRBV7-6 with TRBJ2-7, with D uncertain. CDR1 is SGHVS, CDR2 FNYEAQ, per germline. V was clipped by 1 base and J by 5 bases, with 6 bases between them. This CDR3 is 12 amino acids long. The CDR3 bases are TGTGCCAGCAGCTTAGAATCAGACGAGCAGTACTTC. Its translation: CASSLESDEQYF.

The gene calls are TRBV12-3 or TRBV12-4 and TRBJ2-1; tentative D call: TRBD1 (6 bases). V dropped 5 bases and J dropped 6 bases, with 14 bases sitting between them. This CDR3 has 14 amino acids. The CDR3 DNA reads TGTGCCAGCAGTCAACTCCCAGGGGTCAATGAGCAGTTCTTC. It yields the protein CASSQLPGVNEQFF.

The chain uses TRBV7-9 and TRBJ2-7; 8 bases line up with TRBD1. The CDR3 spans 14 residues. V lost 3 bases to trimming and J lost 3 bases; unmatched junction nucleotides: 4. Germline values: CDR1 SEHNR, CDR2 FQNEAQ (reference sequence). For the CDR3, the DNA is TGTGCCAGCAGCTTCGGCGACAGGGGCTACGAGCAGTACTTC. Protein sequence: CASSFGDRGYEQYF.

The rearrangement links TRBV28 to TRBJ2-3; TRBD2 matches 10 bases. This CDR3 is 15 amino acids long. V gave up 5 bases and J gave up 2 bases; unmatched junction bases: 4. The germline V gene has CDR1 MDHEN and CDR2 SYDVKM. CDR3 DNA sequence: TGTGCCAGCAGTCCTAGCGGGAGCCCCACAGATACGCAGTATTTT. This gives the protein CASSPSGSPTDTQYF.

The CDR3 is CASRQGIGNTGELFF. The CDR3 DNA is TGTGCCAGCAGACAGGGAATAGGGAACACCGGGGAGCTGTTTTTT. The chain is built from TRBV9 and TRBJ2-2; the D gene is possibly TRBD1 (6 bases). With 5 bases removed from V and 1 base from J, the gap between germline ends came to 12 bases. In germline, CDR1 is SGDLS, CDR2 YYNGEE. This CDR3 region has 15 residues.

V is TRBV2 and J is TRBJ2-7; 14 nucleotides align to TRBD2. The J call could be wrong; TRBJ2-5 is a better fit for the DNA end. CDR1 and CDR2 (germline): SNHLY, FYNNEI. CDR3 length equals 18 residues. The CDR3: CASSERVLGLAGGETQYF. The CDR3, as DNA: TGTGCCAGCAGTGAAAGGGTACTCGGACTAGCGGGAGGAGAGACCCAGTACTTC.

This chain uses TRBV6-5 with TRBJ2-1; 7 nucleotides match TRBD1. The CDR3 has 15 amino acids. J gave up 4 bases and V 6 bases, and 9 bases lay outside the gene matches. The germline V gene has CDR1 MNHEY and CDR2 SVGAGI. CDR3 region: CASSIGQVIYNEQFF. The CDR3 nucleotides are TGTGCCAGCAGCATAGGACAGGTGATATACAATGAGCAGTTCTTC.

This chain uses TRBV27 with TRBJ2-7; D not certain. The V end was cut by 6 bases, the J end by 6 bases, with 9 bases between. The CDR3 contains 11 residues. From germline, CDR1 is MNHEY and CDR2 SMNVEV (reference sequence). The CDR3 loop is CASRQAGEQYF. CDR3 DNA: TGTGCCAGCAGACAAGCCGGCGAGCAGTACTTC.

Points on this clonotype: Mismatch with germline at one junction end may stem from a read error. The V and J genes are TRBV11-1 and TRBJ2-7; 12 nucleotides align to TRBD2. From germline, CDR1 is SGHAT and CDR2 FQDESV (reference sequence). CDR3 size: 14 residues. CDR3: CAGSWTSGDAFEYF. The DNA of the CDR3 is TGTGCCGGCAGCTGGACTAGCGGGGACGCTTTCGAGTACTTC.

This clonotype has more than one count but fewer than ten. The chain couples TRBV6-1 to TRBJ2-1; D call uncertain. CDR1 is MNHNS and CDR2 is SASEGT in the germline V gene. V lost 1 base and J lost 6, with 4 bases in between. There are 12 residues in the CDR3. This CDR3 is CASSEGVNEQFF. CDR3 coding DNA: TGTGCCAGCAGTGAAGGCGTCAATGAGCAGTTCTTC.

This chain joins TRBV20-1 and TRBJ1-5, with no clear D. With 5 bases removed from V and 10 bases from J, the gap between germline ends came to 9 bases. Germline V gene lookup returns CDR1 DFQATT and CDR2 SNEGSKA (reference sequence). CDR3 size: 10 residues. CDR3 region: CSAGDGPQHF. CDR3 coding DNA: TGCAGTGCTGGCGATGGCCCCCAGCATTTT.

The chain couples TRBV11-3 to TRBJ2-7, with D possibly called TRBD1 or TRBD2 (5 bases each). The CDR3 runs 16 residues. V dropped 1 base and J dropped 1 base, with 14 bases sitting between them. CDR1 is SGHNT, CDR2 YENEEA, per germline. The CDR3 here is CASSLATGGKSYEQYF. CDR3 bases: TGTGCCAGCAGCTTAGCTACAGGAGGAAAATCCTACGAGCAGTACTTC. The whole variable domain, filled in from reference TRBV11-3 and TRBJ2-7, reads EAGVVQSPRYKIIEKKQPVAFWCNPISGHNTLYWYLQNLGQGPELLIRYENEEAVDDSQLPKDRFSAERLKGVDSTLKIQPAELGDSAVYLCASSLATGGKSYEQYFGPGTRLTVT.

The sample holds a few counts of this clonotype. V is TRBV27 and J is TRBJ2-3, with 7 bases matching TRBD1. J was trimmed by 3 bases and V by 4 bases; bases with no gene match: 7. Looked up from germline, CDR1 is MNHEY and CDR2 is SMNVEV (reference sequence). This CDR3 has 15 amino acids. The CDR3 region has the DNA TGTGCCAGCAGTTCCCTCCCAGGGGGAACAGATACGCAGTATTTT. Translation: CASSSLPGGTDTQYF.

The rearrangement links TRBV3-1 to TRBJ2-4, with 10 bases identical to TRBD2. Gene TRBJ2-7 matches the end of the DNA better, so the J call may be wrong. Germline CDR1 reads LGHDT; CDR2 reads YNNKEL (reference sequence). This CDR3 region has 15 residues. The CDR3 DNA sequence: TGTGCCAGCAGCCAAATGGCTAGCGGGAGATACGAGCAGTACTTC. As protein: CASSQMASGRYEQYF.

The rearrangement links TRBV9 to TRBJ2-7; a possible D gene is TRBD1 (6 bases). Germline CDR1 reads SGDLS; CDR2 reads YYNGEE. CDR3 size: 15 residues. Deletions cut 0 bases from V and 0 bases from J, with 10 bases between. The CDR3 region is CASSVVADSSYEQYF. The CDR3 DNA follows: TGTGCCAGCAGCGTAGTCGCGGACAGCTCCTACGAGCAGTACTTC.

This chain uses TRBV27 with TRBJ2-1, with 9 bases aligning to TRBD2. The end of the DNA fits TRBJ2-7 better, so the J call may be wrong. The CDR3 has 15 residues. The germline V gene has CDR1 MNHEY and CDR2 SMNVEV (reference sequence). CDR3 nucleotide sequence: TGTGCCAGCAGTTACGGGACTAGCATCTACAATGAGCAGTACTTC. Protein: CASSYGTSIYNEQYF.

This clonotype has more than one count but fewer than ten. The J gene is TRBJ2-1, the V gene TRBV20-1, with a weak D call TRBD2 (5 bases). The CDR3 spans 13 residues. The germline V and J ends were trimmed by 0 bases and 9 bases, with 12 bases remaining between them. CDR1 and CDR2 from the germline V gene are DFQATT and SNEGSKA (reference sequence). As DNA, the CDR3 is TGCAGTGCTAGAGATACTAGGAGAGGTGAGCAGTTCTTC. Translated: CSARDTRRGEQFF.

This clonotype has a single count. This CDR3 reads CATSRSGKNTGELFF. CDR3 DNA sequence: TGTGCCACCAGTAGGTCGGGCAAGAACACCGGGGAGCTGTTTTTT. The gene calls are TRBV24-1 and TRBJ2-2; D remains unclear. Trimming took off 6 bases at V and 1 base at J, with 11 bases between the two ends. This CDR3 has 15 amino acids. The germline CDR1 and CDR2 sequences are KGHDR and SFDVKD.

V usage is TRBV20-1 and J usage is TRBJ2-3, with D unresolved. CDR1 is DFQATT and CDR2 is SNEGSKA in the germline V gene (reference sequence). Between the trimmed V and J ends, which lost 4 bases and 1 base, there was a span of 12 bases. The CDR3 length is 14 residues. CDR3 DNA sequence: TGCAGTGCTATCCTCGCGCCCCGCACAGATACGCAGTATTTT. Translated, it gives CSAILAPRTDTQYF.

Of note for this clonotype: The CDR3 carries no conserved terminal phenylalanine or tryptophan, so it likely arises from a read error. This rearrangement joins TRBV5-1 to TRBJ2-5; 8 positions match TRBD1. The CDR3 is 14 amino acids. After removal of 4 bases from V and 1 base from J, the junction contained 3 bases not matched to a gene. Germline-derived CDR1 and CDR2 are SGHRS and YFSETQ. Here the CDR3 DNA reads TGCGCCAGCAGCACCGGACAGGGCCAAGAGACCCAGTACTGC. It codes for CASSTGQGQETQYC.

The chain couples TRBV5-1 to TRBJ2-7, with TRBD1 matching 8 bases. There are 15 residues in the CDR3. Germline-derived CDR1 and CDR2 are SGHRS and YFSETQ. V gave up 4 bases and J gave up 5 bases; unmatched junction bases: 11. This CDR3 is CASSVLGQGRHEQYF. CDR3 DNA: TGCGCCAGCAGCGTACTAGGACAGGGACGACACGAGCAGTACTTC.

The genes are TRBV7-2 and TRBJ1-2, with D possibly TRBD1 on 5 matching bases. Trimming took off 5 bases at V and 6 bases at J, with 13 bases between the two ends. This CDR3 has 13 residues. CDR1 SGHTA and CDR2 FQGNSA come from the germline V gene. CDR3 in DNA: TGTGCCAGCAGCCCGACGGGACTCCATGGCTACACCTTC. This codes for CASSPTGLHGYTF.

The chain employs TRBV28 and TRBJ2-3, with D perhaps TRBD1 (6 bases). The germline gives CDR1 MDHEN, CDR2 SYDVKM. The germline V and J ends were trimmed by 3 bases and 4 bases, with 17 bases remaining between them. The length of the CDR3 is 16 residues. The DNA for the CDR3 is TGTGCCAGCAGTTTCCCCCAGGGGAACGGGGCAGATACGCAGTATTTT. This encodes CASSFPQGNGADTQYF.

This clonotype was recorded a few times. V is TRBV20-1 and J is TRBJ2-3, with D uncertain. The CDR3 is 13 residues long. V gave up 0 bases and J gave up 7 bases, with 11 bases separating them. The germline V gene has CDR1 DFQATT and CDR2 SNEGSKA (reference sequence). The CDR3 DNA follows: TGCAGTGCTAGAGATTTCGAGCGTTATACGCAGTATTTT. Translated, it gives CSARDFERYTQYF.

This chain links TRBV27 with TRBJ2-5, with 15 bases lining up with TRBD2. Gene TRBJ2-1 matches the end of the DNA better, so the J call may be wrong. The length of the CDR3 is 17 residues. CDR1 MNHEY and CDR2 SMNVEV come from the germline V gene (reference sequence). The CDR3 sequence is CASSPGLAGGFSDEQFF. CDR3 nucleotide sequence: TGTGCCAGCAGCCCCGGACTAGCGGGAGGGTTTAGCGATGAGCAGTTCTTC.

The chain has TRBV7-8 and TRBJ1-2; a weak D match, TRBD1 (6 bases). Per germline, CDR1 SGHVS and CDR2 FQNEAQ. The CDR3 length is 14 residues. Deletions cut 0 bases from V and 5 bases from J, with 10 bases between. The CDR3 region has the DNA TGTGCCAGCAGCTTAGCGCGGGGGGCTTATGGCTACACCTTC. Translated: CASSLARGAYGYTF.

The CDR3 bases are TGTGCCAGCAGCGTCTTTAGCGGGAGTCGGAACAATGAGCAGTTCTTC. Residues: CASSVFSGSRNNEQFF. The V and J genes are TRBV9 and TRBJ2-1, with 9 bases lining up with TRBD2. The CDR3 runs to 16 residues. Germline V gene lookup returns CDR1 SGDLS and CDR2 YYNGEE. V was pared by 2 bases and J by 5 bases, with 8 bases of the junction left unmatched.

This clonotype was seen a few times. The chain employs TRBV19 and TRBJ1-1; 10 bases line up with TRBD1. The CDR3 totals 14 residues. V dropped 6 bases and J dropped 3; count of bases not matched to a gene: 4. Germline assignment: CDR1 LNHDA and CDR2 SQIVND (reference sequence). This CDR3 is CASSTGQGDTEAFF. The CDR3 nucleotides read TGTGCCAGTAGCACCGGACAGGGGGACACTGAAGCTTTCTTT.

This clonotype has a handful of counts. The V gene is TRBV6-5, the J gene TRBJ2-1; 8 nucleotides align to TRBD2. Per the germline V gene, CDR1 is MNHEY and CDR2 is SVGAGI. V shed 0 bases and J 1 base; nucleotides not matched to a gene: 8. This CDR3 region has 18 residues. CDR3 residues: CASSYSTGTRGSYNEQFF. In DNA, the CDR3 is TGTGCCAGCAGTTACTCAACCGGGACTAGGGGTTCCTACAATGAGCAGTTCTTC.

The chain carries TRBV6-4 and TRBJ2-3; D is uncertain. The CDR3 contains 12 residues. V gave up 1 base and J gave up 4 bases, with 3 bases separating them. Germline CDR1 reads MRHNA; CDR2 reads SNTAGT. DNA of the CDR3: TGTGCCAGCAGTGACTGGCCAGATACGCAGTATTTT. Translated: CASSDWPDTQYF.

The V gene is TRBV7-2, the J gene TRBJ2-1; 7 bases map to TRBD1. After removal of 5 bases from V and 6 bases from J, the junction contained 10 bases not matched to a gene. Germline-derived CDR1 and CDR2 are SGHTA and FQGNSA. The CDR3 covers 15 residues. The CDR3 nucleotides read TGTGCCAGCAGCCCCCTCGACAGGGACCTCAATGAGCAGTTCTTC. Translating gives CASSPLDRDLNEQFF. The full variable domain, in which reference TRBV7-2 and TRBJ2-1 provide the parts outside the CDR3, is GAGVSQSPSNKVTEKGKDVELRCDPISGHTALYWYRQSLGQGLEFLIYFQGNSAPDKSGLPSDRFSAERTGGSVSTLTIQRTQQEDSAVYLCASSPLDRDLNEQFFGPGTRLTVL.

The chain employs TRBV20-1 and TRBJ2-7; tentatively, D is TRBD1 (5 bases). Trimming removed 0 bases from V and 2 bases from J, with 14 bases in between. Germline loops: CDR1 DFQATT, CDR2 SNEGSKA (reference sequence). CDR3 length: 15 amino acids. The CDR3 DNA reads TGCAGTGCTAGAGATAACAGGCTACCGACCTACGAGCAGTACTTC. Residues: CSARDNRLPTYEQYF.